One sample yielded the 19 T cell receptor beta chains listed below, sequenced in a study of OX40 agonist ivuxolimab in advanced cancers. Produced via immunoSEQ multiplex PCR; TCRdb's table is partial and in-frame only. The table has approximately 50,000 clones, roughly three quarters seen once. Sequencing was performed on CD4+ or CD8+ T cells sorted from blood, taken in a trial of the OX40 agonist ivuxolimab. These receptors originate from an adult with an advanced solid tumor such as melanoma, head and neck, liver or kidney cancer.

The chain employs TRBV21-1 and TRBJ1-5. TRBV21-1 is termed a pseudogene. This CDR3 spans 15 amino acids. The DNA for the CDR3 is TGTGCCAGCAGCAACTGGGTTGGGGGATGGGAGCCCCAGCATTTT. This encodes CASSNWVGGWEPQHF.

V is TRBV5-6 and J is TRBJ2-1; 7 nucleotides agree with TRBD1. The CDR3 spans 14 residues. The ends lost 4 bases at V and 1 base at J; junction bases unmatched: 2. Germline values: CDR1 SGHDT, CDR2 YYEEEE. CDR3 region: CASSETGSYNEQFF. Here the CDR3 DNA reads TGTGCCAGCAGCGAGACAGGGTCCTACAATGAGCAGTTCTTC.

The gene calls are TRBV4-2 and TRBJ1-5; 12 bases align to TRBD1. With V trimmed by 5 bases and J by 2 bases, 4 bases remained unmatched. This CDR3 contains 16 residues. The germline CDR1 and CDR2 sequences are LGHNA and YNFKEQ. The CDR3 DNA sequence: TGTGCCAGCAGCGGGGGACAGGGGGCCGGCAATCAGCCCCAGCATTTT. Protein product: CASSGGQGAGNQPQHF.

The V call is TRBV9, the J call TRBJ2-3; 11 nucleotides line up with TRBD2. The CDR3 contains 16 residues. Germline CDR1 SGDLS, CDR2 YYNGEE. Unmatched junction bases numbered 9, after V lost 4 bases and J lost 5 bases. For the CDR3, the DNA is TGTGCCAGCAGCCCATCCATAGCGGGAGGGAGAGATACGCAGTATTTT. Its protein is CASSPSIAGGRDTQYF.

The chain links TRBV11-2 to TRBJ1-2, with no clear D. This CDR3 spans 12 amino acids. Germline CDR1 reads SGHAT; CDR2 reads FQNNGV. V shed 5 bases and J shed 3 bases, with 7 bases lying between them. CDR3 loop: CASSQRYYGYTF. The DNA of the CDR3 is TGTGCCAGCAGCCAGCGGTACTATGGCTACACCTTC.

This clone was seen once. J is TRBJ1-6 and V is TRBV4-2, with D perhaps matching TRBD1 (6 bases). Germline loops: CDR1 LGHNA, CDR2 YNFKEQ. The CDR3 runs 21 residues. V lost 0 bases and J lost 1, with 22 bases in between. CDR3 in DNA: TGTGCCAGCAGCCAAGACTCGTCCGGGGGCGCGGGTGGTTCCTATAATTCACCCCTCCACTTT. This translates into CASSQDSSGGAGGSYNSPLHF.

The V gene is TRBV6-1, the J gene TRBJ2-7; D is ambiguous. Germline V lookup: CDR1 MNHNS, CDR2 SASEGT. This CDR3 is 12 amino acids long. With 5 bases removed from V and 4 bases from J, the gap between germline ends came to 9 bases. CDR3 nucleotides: TGTGCCAGCAGTTTACTTGGGTACGAGCAGTACTTC. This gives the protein CASSLLGYEQYF.

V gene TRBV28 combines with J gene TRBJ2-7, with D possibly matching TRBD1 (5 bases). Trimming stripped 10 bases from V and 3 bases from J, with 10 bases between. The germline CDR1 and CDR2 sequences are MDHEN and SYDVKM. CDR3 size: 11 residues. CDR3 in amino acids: CAIRQNYEQYF. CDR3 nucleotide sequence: TGTGCCATTCGACAGAACTACGAGCAGTACTTC.

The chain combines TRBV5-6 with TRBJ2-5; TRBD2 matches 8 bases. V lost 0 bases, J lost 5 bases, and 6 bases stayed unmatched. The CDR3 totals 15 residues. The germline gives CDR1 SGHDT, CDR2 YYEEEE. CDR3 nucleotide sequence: TGTGCCAGCAGCTTGGTCGGACTAGCCCGGGAGACCCAGTACTTC. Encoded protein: CASSLVGLARETQYF.

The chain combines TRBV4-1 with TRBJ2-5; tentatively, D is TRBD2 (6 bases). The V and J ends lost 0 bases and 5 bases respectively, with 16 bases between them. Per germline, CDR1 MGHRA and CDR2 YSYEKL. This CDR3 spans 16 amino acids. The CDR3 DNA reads TGCGCCAGCAGCCAAGATCGAACTAGCCGGCTGGAGACCCAGTACTTC. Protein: CASSQDRTSRLETQYF.

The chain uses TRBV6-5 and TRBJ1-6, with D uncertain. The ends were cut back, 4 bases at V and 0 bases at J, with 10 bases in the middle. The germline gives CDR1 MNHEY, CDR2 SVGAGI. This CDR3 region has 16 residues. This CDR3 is CASSSGVSSYNSPLHF. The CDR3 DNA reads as TGTGCCAGCAGTTCAGGCGTCAGCTCCTATAATTCACCCCTCCACTTT.

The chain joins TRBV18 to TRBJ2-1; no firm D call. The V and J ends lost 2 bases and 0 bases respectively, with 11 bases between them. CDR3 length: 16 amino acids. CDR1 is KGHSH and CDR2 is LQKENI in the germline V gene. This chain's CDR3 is CASSPSRHNSYNEQFF. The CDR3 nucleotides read TGTGCCAGCTCACCATCCAGACATAACTCCTACAATGAGCAGTTCTTC.

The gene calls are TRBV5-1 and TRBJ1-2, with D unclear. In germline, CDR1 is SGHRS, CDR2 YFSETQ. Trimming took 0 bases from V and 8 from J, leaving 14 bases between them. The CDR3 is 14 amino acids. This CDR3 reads CASSLELGVRGYTF. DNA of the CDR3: TGCGCCAGCAGCTTGGAGCTGGGAGTAAGGGGCTACACCTTC.

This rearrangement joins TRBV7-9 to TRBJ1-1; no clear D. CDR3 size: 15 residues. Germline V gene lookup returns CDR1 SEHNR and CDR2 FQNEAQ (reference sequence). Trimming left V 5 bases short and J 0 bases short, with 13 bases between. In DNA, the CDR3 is TGTGCCAGCAGCCTCTACAGCTCCCTGAACACTGAAGCTTTCTTT. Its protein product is CASSLYSSLNTEAFF.

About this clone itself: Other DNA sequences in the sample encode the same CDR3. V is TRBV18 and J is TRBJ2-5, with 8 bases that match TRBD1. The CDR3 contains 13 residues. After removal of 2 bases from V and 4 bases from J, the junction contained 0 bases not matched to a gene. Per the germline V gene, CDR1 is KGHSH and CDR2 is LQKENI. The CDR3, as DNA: TGTGCCAGCTCACCAGGACAGGGAGAGACCCAGTACTTC. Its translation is CASSPGQGETQYF.

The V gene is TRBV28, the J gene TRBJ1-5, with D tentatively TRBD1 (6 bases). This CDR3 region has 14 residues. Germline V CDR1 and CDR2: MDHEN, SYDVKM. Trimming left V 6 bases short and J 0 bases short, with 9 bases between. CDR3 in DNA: TGTGCCAGCAGGTCACAGGGTAGCAATCAGCCCCAGCATTTT. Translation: CASRSQGSNQPQHF.

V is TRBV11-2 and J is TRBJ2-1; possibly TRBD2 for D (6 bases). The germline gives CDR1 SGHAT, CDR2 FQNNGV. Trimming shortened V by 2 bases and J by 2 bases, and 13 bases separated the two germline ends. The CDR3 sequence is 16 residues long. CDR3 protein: CASSLHGAGPYNEQFF. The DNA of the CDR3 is TGTGCCAGCAGCTTACACGGCGCGGGACCCTACAATGAGCAGTTCTTC.

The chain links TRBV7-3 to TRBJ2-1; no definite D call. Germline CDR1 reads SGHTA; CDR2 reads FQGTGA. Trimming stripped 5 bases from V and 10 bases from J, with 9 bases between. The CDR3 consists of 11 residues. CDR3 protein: CASSQGPEQFF. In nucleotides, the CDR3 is TGTGCCAGCAGCCAAGGTCCCGAGCAGTTCTTC.

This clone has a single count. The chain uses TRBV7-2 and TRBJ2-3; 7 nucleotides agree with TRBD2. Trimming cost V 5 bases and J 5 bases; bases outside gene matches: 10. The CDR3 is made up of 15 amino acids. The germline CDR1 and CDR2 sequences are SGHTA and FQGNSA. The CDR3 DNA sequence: TGTGCCAGCAGCACCCAGCGGGGATCGGGAGATACGCAGTATTTT. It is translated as CASSTQRGSGDTQYF.